The 13 T cell receptor beta chains below were found in one sample sequenced in a study of shared clonotypes between healthy human individuals. Produced via immunoSEQ multiplex PCR; TCRdb's table is partial and in-frame only. Of around 650,000 clones in the sample, roughly 96% were seen once. Naive CD8 cells lacked CD45RO, underwent positive selection for CCR7 and left out terminally differentiated effector memory CD45RA+ cells. Sample: naive CD8+ T cells sorted from blood. The receptors here all came from a young woman in good health.

This chain links TRBV27 with TRBJ2-2; 12 bases line up with TRBD2. The CDR3 runs to 15 residues. The V and J ends lost 8 bases and 4 bases, in that order; junction bases with no gene match: 5. In germline, CDR1 is MNHEY, CDR2 SMNVEV (reference sequence). The chain's CDR3 is CASGTSGSSTGELFF. The CDR3 DNA sequence: TGTGCCAGCGGGACTAGCGGGTCTAGCACCGGGGAGCTGTTTTTT.

This rearrangement joins TRBV9 to TRBJ2-3; 7 positions match TRBD2. The J segment lost 5 bases and the V segment lost 4 bases, leaving 13 bases of the junction unmatched. In germline, CDR1 is SGDLS, CDR2 YYNGEE. This CDR3 is 16 amino acids long. The CDR3 DNA reads TGTGCCAGCAGCACCAGCAGGGCGGGAGCGGAAGATACGCAGTATTTT. Translation gives CASSTSRAGAEDTQYF.

The V and J genes are TRBV7-9 and TRBJ2-7; D gene ambiguous. The CDR3 sequence is 12 residues long. Looked up from germline, CDR1 is SEHNR and CDR2 is FQNEAQ (reference sequence). V lost 5 bases, J lost 4 bases, and 9 bases lay in between. CDR3 in DNA: TGTGCCAGCAGCGACACTCGGTACGAGCAGTACTTC. Translating it yields CASSDTRYEQYF.

The chain couples TRBV9 to TRBJ2-1; 14 positions agree with TRBD2. This CDR3 has 15 amino acids. Losses at the gene ends were 3 bases for V and 12 bases for J; bases not matched to a gene: 8. Germline CDR1 and CDR2: SGDLS and YYNGEE. CDR3 sequence reads: CASSGRLAGGLGQFF. DNA of the CDR3: TGTGCCAGCAGCGGCAGACTAGCGGGAGGGCTAGGGCAGTTCTTC.

This chain links TRBV15 with TRBJ2-1; 11 bases line up with TRBD2. The length of the CDR3 is 16 residues. V gave up 5 bases and J gave up 7 bases; unmatched junction bases: 10. Germline CDR1 and CDR2: LNHNV and YYDKDF (reference sequence). This chain's CDR3 is CATSGRGLAEGNEQFF. The CDR3 DNA is TGTGCCACCAGCGGCAGGGGACTAGCGGAGGGGAATGAGCAGTTCTTC.

The V gene is TRBV2, the J gene TRBJ2-5, with D possibly being TRBD1 or TRBD2 (5 bases each). Germline V gene sequence: CDR1 SNHLY, CDR2 FYNNEI. There are 13 residues in the CDR3. V gave up 4 bases and J gave up 0 bases, with 6 bases separating them. Here the CDR3 reads CASSGGYQETQYF. Here the CDR3 DNA reads TGTGCCAGCAGTGGGGGGTACCAAGAGACCCAGTACTTC.

The J gene is TRBJ2-1, the V gene TRBV13, with D possibly matching TRBD1 (6 bases). Trimming left V 5 bases short and J 8 bases short, with 16 bases between. Germline CDR1 PRHDT, CDR2 FYEKMQ (reference sequence). The CDR3 sequence is 14 residues long. CDR3 in amino acids: CASSLGYRDDEQFF. For the CDR3, the DNA is TGTGCCAGCAGCCTGGGGTACAGGGACGATGAGCAGTTCTTC.

V gene TRBV27 combines with J gene TRBJ2-1; D unclear. The CDR3 covers 14 residues. Germline CDR1 MNHEY, CDR2 SMNVEV (reference sequence). Trimming took off 7 bases at V and 1 base at J, with 11 bases between the two ends. CDR3 loop: CASTDGLSYNEQFF. The DNA of the CDR3 is TGTGCCAGCACCGATGGGCTGTCCTACAATGAGCAGTTCTTC.

This chain joins TRBV2 and TRBJ2-7; a weak D match, TRBD2 (5 bases). Trimming pared 3 bases from V and 2 bases from J, leaving 8 bases between. This CDR3 region has 13 residues. Germline CDR1 reads SNHLY; CDR2 reads FYNNEI. CDR3 region: CASSEEETYEQYF. In DNA, the CDR3 is TGTGCCAGCAGTGAGGAGGAAACCTACGAGCAGTACTTC. The full variable domain, in which reference TRBV2 and TRBJ2-7 provide the parts outside the CDR3, is EPEVTQTPSHQVTQMGQEVILRCVPISNHLYFYWYRQILGQKVEFLVSFYNNEISEKSEIFDDQFSVERPDGSNFTLKIRSTKLEDSAMYFCASSEEETYEQYFGPGTRLTVT.

The J gene is TRBJ2-2, the V gene TRBV7-6, with TRBD2 identical over 8 bases. V dropped 1 base and J dropped 10; count of bases not matched to a gene: 5. This CDR3 comprises 14 residues. Germline loops: CDR1 SGHVS, CDR2 FNYEAQ. CDR3 nucleotide sequence: TGTGCCAGCAGCTTAGTTCTAGCGGGCGAGGAGCTGTTTTTT. As protein: CASSLVLAGEELFF.

V usage is TRBV5-8 and J usage is TRBJ2-1, with 8 positions matching TRBD2. The CDR3 contains 14 residues. The V segment lost 0 bases and the J segment 9 bases; nucleotides outside the gene matches: 5. Germline CDR1 reads SGHTS; CDR2 reads YDEGEE. In nucleotides, the CDR3 is TGTGCCAGCAGCTTGGAGGGACTAGTCGGTGAGCAGTTCTTC. It translates to CASSLEGLVGEQFF.

This chain links TRBV27 with TRBJ2-3, with unresolved D. The CDR3 has 14 amino acids. V gave up 4 bases and J gave up 3 bases, with 11 bases separating them. Per germline, CDR1 MNHEY and CDR2 SMNVEV (reference sequence). The CDR3 region is CASSSNPKTDTQYF. CDR3 DNA: TGTGCCAGCAGTTCCAATCCCAAGACAGATACGCAGTATTTT.

The chain carries TRBV28 and TRBJ2-2; 12 positions agree with TRBD2. V gave up 3 bases and J gave up 4 bases; unmatched junction bases: 6. The CDR3 length is 17 residues. CDR1 and CDR2 (germline): MDHEN, SYDVKM. In DNA form, the CDR3 reads TGTGCCAGCAGTTTCCTAGCGGGAGGGCCCGGCACCGGGGAGCTGTTTTTT. Its protein is CASSFLAGGPGTGELFF.